The rows below give T cell receptor beta chains drawn from one sample of a study of blood T cell repertoires in COVID-19. Using immunoSEQ multiplex PCR, the repertoire was profiled, and TCRdb retains in-frame clones only, with some absent. Of roughly 170,000 clones listed, around 85% are singletons. Sequenced input: PBMCs or T cells enriched from blood (not recorded which). The receptors here all came from a woman in her thirties or forties with acute COVID-19. Each CDR3 is given without its conserved first and last residue.

J gene | V gene | CDR3 protein
TRBJ2-1 | TRBV19 | ASSIQTGLSYNEQF
TRBJ2-2 | TRBV9 | ASSVVPGVNTGELF
TRBJ2-3 | TRBV11-2 | ASSLEGGLLTDTQY
TRBJ1-5 | TRBV2 | ASNDRGLNQPQH
TRBJ1-1 | TRBV12-3/TRBV12-4 | ASRMRGLTEAF
TRBJ2-3 | TRBV19 | ASSITGQGHTQY
TRBJ2-2 | TRBV16 | ASITGTDNTGELF
TRBJ2-2 | TRBV6-5 | ASRAGGLVGELF
TRBJ1-2 | TRBV5-1 | ASSASTGNDYT
TRBJ1-1 | TRBV5-1 | ASSLEGGRNTEAF
TRBJ1-1 | TRBV7-3 | ASSPHRDREAF
TRBJ2-1 | TRBV6-5 | ASSYSPVNEQF
TRBJ2-2 | TRBV2 | ASSGQGRDTGELF
TRBJ2-7 | TRBV19 | ASSEQYEQY
TRBJ2-1 | TRBV7-6 | ASSRGLAGVSYNEQF
TRBJ1-2 | TRBV9 | ASSPGTGFNYGYT
TRBJ2-1 | TRBV5-8 | ASSPARDNEQF
TRBJ1-5 | TRBV2 | ASSLQGRSNQPQH
TRBJ1-4 | TRBV19 | ATLGQRHEKLF
TRBJ2-5 | TRBV19 | ASSIDGTGTGNQETQY
TRBJ1-2 | TRBV30 | AWSSPRTGIHT
TRBJ1-1 | TRBV5-6 | ASSLPGQGSTEAF
TRBJ2-3 | TRBV24-1 | ATSEGHGGGPDTQY
TRBJ2-7 | TRBV5-5 | ASSLQGQGYEQY
TRBJ1-5 | TRBV19 | ASSRGSLEGNQPQH
TRBJ2-3 | TRBV5-6 | ASSLVGDGRDATQY